Listed below are T cell receptor beta chains from one sample, sequenced in a study of T cell responses to AZD1222 COVID-19 vaccine. The table came from immunoSEQ multiplex PCR; TCRdb's copy has only in-frame clones and leaves some out. This table holds roughly 50,000 clones, approximately 91% found once. The source was peripheral blood, collected 28 days after the second AZD1222 dose. The receptors here all came from an adult who received the AZD1222 COVID-19 vaccine. CDR3s include the opening cysteine and the closing phenylalanine or tryptophan. D genes are given only for firm matches. For some rows the clone size is stated as once, few or many, or as a class when expanded; others skip it.

clone size,J gene,V gene,D gene,CDR3 protein,CDR3 DNA
-,TRBJ1-4,TRBV2,-,CASSDVEKLFF,TGTGCCAGCAGTGACGTTGAAAAACTGTTTTTT
-,TRBJ2-7,TRBV28,-,CATDSLRGEQYF,TGTGCCACCGACAGTCTCCGGGGCGAGCAGTACTTC
-,TRBJ2-7,TRBV9,TRBD2,CASSVGAGASYEQYF,TGTGCCAGCAGCGTAGGGGCGGGAGCGTCCTACGAGCAGTACTTC
-,TRBJ2-2,TRBV7-2,TRBD2,CASSLGGRDTGELFF,TGTGCCAGCAGCCTGGGCGGGAGGGACACCGGGGAGCTGTTTTTT
-,TRBJ2-4,TRBV4-3,-,CASSQGVTPGRGNIQYF,TGCGCCAGCAGCCAAGGGGTAACCCCAGGTCGAGGGAACATTCAGTACTTC
few,TRBJ1-2,TRBV27,TRBD1,CASSRDGQAGNYGYTF,TGTGCCAGCAGTCGCGATGGACAGGCGGGAAACTATGGCTACACCTTC
-,TRBJ1-1,TRBV6-5,-,CASISPGLGEAFF,TGTGCCAGCATCTCTCCGGGGCTTGGTGAAGCTTTCTTT
-,TRBJ2-4,TRBV5-1,TRBD1,CASSRGQGRVRAKNIQYF,TGCGCCAGCAGCCGGGGACAGGGAAGGGTTCGGGCCAAAAACATTCAGTACTTC
-,TRBJ1-5,TRBV12-5,-,CASGNREESNQPQHF,TGTGCTAGTGGAAACAGGGAGGAGAGCAATCAGCCCCAGCATTTT
-,TRBJ2-7,TRBV28,TRBD1,CASSLTGLSEQYF,TGTGCCAGCAGTTTGACAGGGTTGAGCGAGCAGTACTTC
-,TRBJ1-5,TRBV19,-,CASGGTALSNQPQHF,TGTGCCAGTGGCGGGACGGCTTTAAGCAATCAGCCCCAGCATTTT
-,TRBJ1-3,TRBV11-3,-,CASSWGSGNTIYF,TGTGCCAGCAGTTGGGGCTCTGGAAACACCATATATTTT
-,TRBJ2-1,TRBV18,TRBD1,CASSLSSGQANEQFF,TGTGCCAGCTCACTGTCCTCCGGACAGGCTAATGAGCAGTTCTTC
-,TRBJ2-1,TRBV10-3,TRBD2,CASRQRGADNEQFF,TGTGCCAGCCGTCAGCGGGGGGCTGACAATGAGCAGTTCTTC
-,TRBJ2-2,TRBV6-2/TRBV6-3,TRBD2,CASSYSPPGAGRAGELFF,TGTGCCAGCAGTTACTCCCCCCCGGGAGCGGGAAGGGCCGGGGAGCTGTTTTTT
-,TRBJ2-1,TRBV6-1,TRBD1,CASSVRPGTGDNEQFF,TGTGCCAGCAGTGTTCGACCCGGGACAGGGGATAATGAGCAGTTCTTC
-,TRBJ2-7,TRBV6-2/TRBV6-3,-,CASSYSGRNSYEQYF,TGTGCCAGCAGTTACTCCGGAAGAAACTCCTACGAGCAGTACTTC
-,TRBJ2-5,TRBV24-1,TRBD1,CATSDFRPGQATLGETQYF,TGTGCCACCAGTGATTTCAGACCGGGACAGGCCACCTTAGGAGAGACCCAGTACTTC
-,TRBJ2-3,TRBV7-2,-,CASSFSVGQYNTQYF,TGTGCCAGCAGCTTCTCCGTGGGACAATACAATACGCAGTATTTT
-,TRBJ1-1,TRBV5-5,-,CASGELNTEAFF,TGTGCCAGCGGAGAATTGAACACTGAAGCTTTCTTT
-,TRBJ1-6,TRBV6-5,-,CATDSGGNNSPLHF,TGTGCCACCGACAGCGGGGGTAATAATTCACCCCTCCACTTT
-,TRBJ1-1,TRBV28,-,CASSPWTVNTEAFF,TGTGCCAGCTCCCCTTGGACAGTGAACACTGAAGCTTTCTTT
-,TRBJ2-7,TRBV6-5,-,CASSQGQEQYF,TGTGCCAGCAGTCAGGGGCAAGAGCAGTACTTC
-,TRBJ2-7,TRBV6-5,-,CASRDLAPPYEQYF,TGTGCCAGCAGGGACCTGGCCCCCCCCTACGAGCAGTACTTC
-,TRBJ2-2,TRBV15,-,CATSRDLAHGTGELFF,TGTGCCACCAGCAGAGATCTGGCCCACGGTACCGGGGAGCTGTTTTTT
-,TRBJ2-3,TRBV7-3,-,CASSLSADSTDTQYF,TGTGCCAGCAGCCTTTCGGCGGACTCCACAGATACGCAGTATTTT
few,TRBJ1-2,TRBV6-1,-,CASRDGNYGYTF,TGTGCCAGCCGTGACGGTAACTATGGCTACACCTTC
once,TRBJ2-7,TRBV5-1,TRBD1,CASSLTGQGAHEQYF,TGCGCCAGCAGCTTAACAGGACAGGGGGCTCACGAGCAGTACTTC
-,TRBJ1-5,TRBV24-1,-,CATRRGATEPQHF,TGTGCCACCCGTCGTGGAGCGACTGAGCCCCAGCATTTT
-,TRBJ1-1,TRBV28,TRBD1,CASTSQGLPNTEAFF,TGTGCCAGCACTTCACAGGGGCTCCCGAACACTGAAGCTTTCTTT
-,TRBJ2-2,TRBV11-2,TRBD2,CASSRPPSGGHLTGELFF,TGTGCCAGCAGCAGGCCGCCTAGCGGGGGGCACCTCACCGGGGAGCTGTTTTTT
-,TRBJ2-3,TRBV10-1,-,CASSEKSADTQYF,TGCGCCAGCAGTGAGAAGTCCGCAGATACGCAGTATTTT
-,TRBJ2-7,TRBV5-1,-,CASGGTGPSYEQYF,TGCGCCAGCGGCGGAACAGGGCCCTCCTACGAGCAGTACTTC
-,TRBJ2-2,TRBV23-1,-,CAREGRTNTGELFF,TGCGCCAGGGAGGGCAGGACTAACACCGGGGAGCTGTTTTTT
-,TRBJ1-6,TRBV6-4,-,CASSDSIGGRSPLHF,TGTGCCAGCAGTGACTCGATCGGGGGACGATCACCCCTCCACTTT
-,TRBJ2-3,TRBV12-3/TRBV12-4,-,CASSPRRTDTQYF,TGTGCCAGCAGTCCTCGCCGCACAGATACGCAGTATTTT
-,TRBJ2-1,TRBV2,TRBD2,CASSLLAGGLGNEQFF,TGTGCCAGCAGTTTACTAGCGGGAGGGCTAGGGAATGAGCAGTTCTTC
-,TRBJ2-3,TRBV23-1,TRBD2,CASTGVRGGRGTDTQYF,TGCGCCAGCACCGGCGTACGGGGGGGCCGAGGCACAGATACGCAGTATTTT
-,TRBJ2-7,TRBV28,-,CASSQIPYEQYF,TGTGCCAGCAGCCAAATCCCCTACGAGCAGTACTTC
few,TRBJ1-1,TRBV7-8,-,CASSPGQRGEAFF,TGTGCCAGCAGCCCCGGTCAACGCGGGGAAGCTTTCTTT
-,TRBJ1-2,TRBV5-5,-,CASSLANTLYYGYTF,TGTGCCAGCAGCTTGGCGAACACCCTTTACTATGGCTACACCTTC
-,TRBJ2-1,TRBV5-1,-,CASSLVGVGNEQFF,TGCGCCAGCAGCTTAGTGGGAGTGGGCAATGAGCAGTTCTTC
-,TRBJ2-7,TRBV2,-,CASSEFNEQYF,TGTGCCAGCAGTGAATTTAACGAGCAGTACTTC
once,TRBJ1-1,TRBV5-1,-,CASSLDWGQRPEAFF,TGCGCCAGCAGCTTGGACTGGGGACAACGTCCTGAAGCTTTCTTT
-,TRBJ2-3,TRBV19,TRBD2,CASSIPLAGGTDTQYF,TGTGCCAGTAGTATCCCACTAGCGGGGGGCACAGATACGCAGTATTTT
-,TRBJ2-1,TRBV4-3,-,CASSHVLYNEQFF,TGCGCCAGCAGCCACGTGCTATACAATGAGCAGTTCTTC